The T cell receptor (beta chain) described here comes from a study of shared clonotypes between healthy human individuals. Study results and caveats: Sequencing depth was predicted to influence how clonotypes are shared among donors.

This CDR3 is built from 12 residues. Germline V gene sequence: CDR1 SNHLY, CDR2 FYNNEI. V lost 11 bases and J 5 bases, leaving 16 bases between the germline ends. Of note for this clone: What it recognizes is unknown.

At deep level, the assay was performed. Several immunoSEQ 96-well plates shared each subset's DNA, each plate a replicate. In the original processing: Junction-only immunoSEQ data arrived without quality scores, meaning filtering differed. Method: immunoSEQ multiplex PCR; TCRdb's copy keeps in-frame clones and lacks some. V and J calls and clone size are those listed in that table; D and trimming were worked out from the DNA. The sample yields around 700,000 clones, over 65% seen once. This sequence was found in a woman in her thirties in good health. The sequenced sample was memory CD4+ T cells sorted from blood. Specified subset: CD45RA-negative fraction. The chain is built from TRBV2 and TRBJ2-7; D gene unclear. The CDR3 bases are TGTGCCGGACGGACGGCGGTCGACGAGCAGTACTTC. Translating it yields CAGRTAVDEQYF.